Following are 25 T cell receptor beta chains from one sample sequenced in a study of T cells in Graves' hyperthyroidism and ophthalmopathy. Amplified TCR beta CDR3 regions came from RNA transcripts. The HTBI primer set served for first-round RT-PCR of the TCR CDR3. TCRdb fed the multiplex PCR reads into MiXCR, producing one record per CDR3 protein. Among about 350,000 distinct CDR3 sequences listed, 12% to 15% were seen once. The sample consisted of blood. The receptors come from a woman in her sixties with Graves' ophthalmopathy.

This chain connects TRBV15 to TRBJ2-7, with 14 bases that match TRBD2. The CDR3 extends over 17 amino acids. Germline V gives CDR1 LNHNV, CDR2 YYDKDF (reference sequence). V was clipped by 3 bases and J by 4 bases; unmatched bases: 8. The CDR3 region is CATSSRLAGGPRYEQYF. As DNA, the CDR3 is TGTGCCACCAGCAGCCGACTAGCGGGAGGGCCTAGATACGAGCAGTACTTC.

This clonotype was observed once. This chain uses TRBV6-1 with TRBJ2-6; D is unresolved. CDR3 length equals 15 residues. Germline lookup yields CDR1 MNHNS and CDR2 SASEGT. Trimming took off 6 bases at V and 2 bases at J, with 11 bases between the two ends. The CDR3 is CASSPSSAGANVLTF. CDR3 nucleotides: TGTGCCAGCAGCCCCTCCAGTGCTGGGGCCAACGTCCTGACTTTC.

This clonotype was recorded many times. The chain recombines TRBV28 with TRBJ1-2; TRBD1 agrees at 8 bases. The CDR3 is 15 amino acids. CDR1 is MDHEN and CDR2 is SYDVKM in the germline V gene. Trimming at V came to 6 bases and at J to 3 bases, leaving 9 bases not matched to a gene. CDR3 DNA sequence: TGTGCCAGCAGGCCCCGGACAGGGAATGACTATGGCTACACCTTC. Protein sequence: CASRPRTGNDYGYTF.

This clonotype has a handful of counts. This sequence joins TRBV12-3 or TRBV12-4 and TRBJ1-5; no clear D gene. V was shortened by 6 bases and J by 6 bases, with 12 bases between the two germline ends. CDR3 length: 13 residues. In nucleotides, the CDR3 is TGTGCCAGCAGCCCCAGTAGTTTTCAGCCCCAGCATTTT. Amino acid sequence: CASSPSSFQPQHF.

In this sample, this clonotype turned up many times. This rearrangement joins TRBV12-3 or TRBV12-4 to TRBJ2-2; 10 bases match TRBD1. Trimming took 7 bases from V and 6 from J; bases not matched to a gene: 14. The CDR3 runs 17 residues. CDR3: CASKRDRGDPMAGELFF. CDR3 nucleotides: TGTGCCAGCAAGCGGGACAGGGGAGATCCTATGGCCGGGGAGCTGTTTTTT.

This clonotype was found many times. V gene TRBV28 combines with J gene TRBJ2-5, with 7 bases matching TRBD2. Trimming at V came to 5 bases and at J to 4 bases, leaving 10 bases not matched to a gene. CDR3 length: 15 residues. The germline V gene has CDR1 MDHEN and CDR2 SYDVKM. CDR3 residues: CASSPLAGALETQYF. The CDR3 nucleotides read TGTGCCAGCAGTCCCTTGGCGGGAGCGTTAGAGACCCAGTACTTC.

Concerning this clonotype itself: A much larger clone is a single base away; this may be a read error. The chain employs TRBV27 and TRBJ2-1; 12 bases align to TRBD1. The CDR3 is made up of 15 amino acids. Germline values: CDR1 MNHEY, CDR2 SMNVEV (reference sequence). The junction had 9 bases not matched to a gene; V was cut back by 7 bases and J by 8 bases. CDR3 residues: CASNPGTGGLYEQFF. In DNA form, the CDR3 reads TGTGCCAGCAACCCTGGGACAGGGGGCTTGTATGAGCAGTTCTTC.

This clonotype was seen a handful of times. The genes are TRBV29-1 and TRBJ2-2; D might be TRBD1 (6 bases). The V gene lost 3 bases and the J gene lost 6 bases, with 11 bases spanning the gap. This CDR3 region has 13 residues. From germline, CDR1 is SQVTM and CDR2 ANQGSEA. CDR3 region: CSVDLGGAGELFF. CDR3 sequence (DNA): TGCAGCGTTGATTTAGGGGGTGCCGGGGAGCTGTTTTTT.

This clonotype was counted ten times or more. CDR3 protein: CASRSPGTGVPYEQYF. The CDR3 region has the DNA TGTGCCAGCAGATCTCCCGGGACAGGGGTCCCCTACGAGCAGTACTTC. The J gene is TRBJ2-7, the V gene TRBV28, with 10 bases identical to TRBD1. Germline lookup yields CDR1 MDHEN and CDR2 SYDVKM. The CDR3 is 16 residues long. Trimming at V came to 6 bases and at J to 2 bases, leaving 10 bases not matched to a gene.

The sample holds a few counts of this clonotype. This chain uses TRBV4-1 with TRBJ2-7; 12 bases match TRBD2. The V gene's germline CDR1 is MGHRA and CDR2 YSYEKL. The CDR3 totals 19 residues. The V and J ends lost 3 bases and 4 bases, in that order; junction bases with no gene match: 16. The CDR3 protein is CASSQIASGRGGRGYEQYF. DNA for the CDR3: TGCGCCAGCAGCCAGATCGCTAGCGGGAGGGGGGGGCGTGGGTACGAGCAGTACTTC.

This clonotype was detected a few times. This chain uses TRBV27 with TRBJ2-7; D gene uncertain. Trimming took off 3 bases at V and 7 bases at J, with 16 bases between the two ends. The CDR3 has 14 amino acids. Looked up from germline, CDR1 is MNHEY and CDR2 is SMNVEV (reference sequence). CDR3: CASSFGTPTGEQYF. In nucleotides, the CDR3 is TGTGCCAGCAGTTTCGGTACACCCACTGGGGAGCAGTACTTC.

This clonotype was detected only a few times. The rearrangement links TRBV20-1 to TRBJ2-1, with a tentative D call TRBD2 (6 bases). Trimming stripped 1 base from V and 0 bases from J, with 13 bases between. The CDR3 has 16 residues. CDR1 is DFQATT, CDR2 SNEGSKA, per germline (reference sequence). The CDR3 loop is CSARALSGNSYNEQFF. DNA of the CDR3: TGCAGTGCTAGAGCCCTTAGCGGAAACTCCTACAATGAGCAGTTCTTC.

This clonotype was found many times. DNA for the CDR3: TGCGCCAGCAGCATTAGCGGGAGCTTCCCAGATACGCAGTATTTT. It yields the protein CASSISGSFPDTQYF. The chain recombines TRBV5-1 with TRBJ2-3; 9 nucleotides line up with TRBD2. V gave up 4 bases and J gave up 4 bases; unmatched junction bases: 7. Per germline, CDR1 SGHRS and CDR2 YFSETQ. The CDR3 runs to 15 residues.

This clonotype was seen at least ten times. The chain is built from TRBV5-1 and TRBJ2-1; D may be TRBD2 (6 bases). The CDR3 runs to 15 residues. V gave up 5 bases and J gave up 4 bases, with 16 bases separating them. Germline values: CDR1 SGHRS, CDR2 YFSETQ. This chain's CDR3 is CASRVEGGVYNEQFF. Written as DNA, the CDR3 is TGCGCCAGCAGGGTCGAAGGAGGGGTTTACAATGAGCAGTTCTTC.

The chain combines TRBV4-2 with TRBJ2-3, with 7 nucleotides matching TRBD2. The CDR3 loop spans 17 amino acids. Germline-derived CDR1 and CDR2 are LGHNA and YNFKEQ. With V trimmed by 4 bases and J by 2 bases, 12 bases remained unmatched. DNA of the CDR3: TGTGCCAGCAGCCTCATCCCCTCTAGCGGCGACACAGATACGCAGTATTTT. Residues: CASSLIPSSGDTDTQYF.

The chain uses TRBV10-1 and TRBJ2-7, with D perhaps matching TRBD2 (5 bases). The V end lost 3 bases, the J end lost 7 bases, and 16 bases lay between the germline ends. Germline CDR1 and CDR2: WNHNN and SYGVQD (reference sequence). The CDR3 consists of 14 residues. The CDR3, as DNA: TGCGCCAGCAGTGAAGGCGATAGCCGGGAAGAGCAGTACTTC. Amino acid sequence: CASSEGDSREEQYF.

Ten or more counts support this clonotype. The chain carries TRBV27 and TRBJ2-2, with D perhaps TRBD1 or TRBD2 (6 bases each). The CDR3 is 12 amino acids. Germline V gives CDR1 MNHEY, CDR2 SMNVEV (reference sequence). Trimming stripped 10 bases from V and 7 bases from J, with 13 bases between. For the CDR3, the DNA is TGTGCCACCCGGAGGGGGGTCGGGGAGCTGTTTTTT. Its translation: CATRRGVGELFF.

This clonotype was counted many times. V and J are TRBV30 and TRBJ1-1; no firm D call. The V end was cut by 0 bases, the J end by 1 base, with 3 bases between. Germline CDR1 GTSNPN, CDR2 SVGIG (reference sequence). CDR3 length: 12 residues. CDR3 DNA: TGTGCCTGGAGTGTGACGAACACTGAAGCTTTCTTT. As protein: CAWSVTNTEAFF.

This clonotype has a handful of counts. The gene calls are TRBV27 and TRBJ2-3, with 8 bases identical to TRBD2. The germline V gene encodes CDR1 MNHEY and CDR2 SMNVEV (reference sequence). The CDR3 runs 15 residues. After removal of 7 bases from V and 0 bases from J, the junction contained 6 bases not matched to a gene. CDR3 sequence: CASNLAGLSTDTQYF. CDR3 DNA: TGTGCCAGCAACTTAGCGGGACTTAGCACAGATACGCAGTATTTT.

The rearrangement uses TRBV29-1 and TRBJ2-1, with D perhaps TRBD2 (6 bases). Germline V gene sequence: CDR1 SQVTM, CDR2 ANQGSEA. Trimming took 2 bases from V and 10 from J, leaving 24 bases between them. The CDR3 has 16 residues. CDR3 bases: TGCAGCGTTGAACGCGGGACTCGAAGTGGGGAAGGGGAGCAGTTCTTC. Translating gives CSVERGTRSGEGEQFF.

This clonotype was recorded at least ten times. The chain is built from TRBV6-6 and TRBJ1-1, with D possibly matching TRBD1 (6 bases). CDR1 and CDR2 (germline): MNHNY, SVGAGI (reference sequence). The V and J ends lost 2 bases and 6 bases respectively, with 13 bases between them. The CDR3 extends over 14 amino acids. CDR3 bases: TGTGCCAGCAGTTACCTCGGACAGCAGCCTGAAGCTTTCTTT. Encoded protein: CASSYLGQQPEAFF.

The CDR3 region has the DNA TGTGCCAGCAGCTTAACTAGCGGGAGGCAGTACAATGAGCAGTTCTTC. Protein sequence: CASSLTSGRQYNEQFF. The chain couples TRBV5-4 to TRBJ2-1; 12 bases match TRBD2. Trimming at V came to 2 bases and at J to 4 bases, leaving 4 bases not matched to a gene. This CDR3 spans 16 amino acids. CDR1 SGHNT and CDR2 YYREEE come from the germline V gene (reference sequence).

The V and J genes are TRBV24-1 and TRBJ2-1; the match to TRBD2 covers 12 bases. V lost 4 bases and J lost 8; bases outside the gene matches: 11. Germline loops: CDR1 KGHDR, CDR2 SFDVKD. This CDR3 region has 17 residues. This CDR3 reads CATSEPRLAGEGDEQFF. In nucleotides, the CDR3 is TGTGCCACCAGTGAACCCAGACTAGCGGGAGAGGGAGATGAGCAGTTCTTC.

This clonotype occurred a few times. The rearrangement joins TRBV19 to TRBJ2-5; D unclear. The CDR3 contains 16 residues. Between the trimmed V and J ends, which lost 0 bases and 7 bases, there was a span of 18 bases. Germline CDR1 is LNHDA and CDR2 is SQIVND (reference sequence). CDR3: CASSIERVGMKGTQYF. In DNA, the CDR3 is TGTGCCAGTAGTATAGAAAGAGTAGGGATGAAGGGGACCCAGTACTTC.

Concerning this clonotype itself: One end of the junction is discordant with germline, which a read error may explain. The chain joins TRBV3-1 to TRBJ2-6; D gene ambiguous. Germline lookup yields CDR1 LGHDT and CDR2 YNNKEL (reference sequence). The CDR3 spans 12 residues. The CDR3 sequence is CASSQENRRPDF. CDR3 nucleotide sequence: TGTGCCAGCAGCCAAGAGAACCGACGGCCAGACTTC.